This is a list of T cell receptor beta chains from one sample in a study of radiotherapy plus CTLA-4 blockade in lung cancer. Only in-frame clones appear in the TCRdb table, and some are missing; sequencing was by immunoSEQ multiplex PCR. Seen here are over 80,000 clones, about four fifths observed once, and the top ten hold 0.65% to 0.9%. The sample here was peripheral blood, taken from a patient treated with radiotherapy plus ipilimumab. All receptors derive from a human donor with non-small cell lung cancer who had stable disease on radiotherapy plus ipilimumab. Each CDR3 is given with its conserved first and last residue. D genes are given only for firm matches. The size of a clone is reported for some rows only, either as once, few or many, or as a class for expanded clones.

d_call clone_size j_call cdr3_length v_call cdr3_aa cdr3_nt
TRBD2 few TRBJ2-7 12 TRBV6-6 CASSREGYEQYF TGTGCCAGCAGTAGGGAGGGCTACGAGCAGTACTTC
TRBD2 . TRBJ2-7 18 TRBV27 CASSLSVSAGGPITEQYF TGTGCCAGCAGTTTATCAGTCTCGGCGGGAGGGCCGATTACCGAGCAGTACTTC
TRBD2 . TRBJ2-7 16 TRBV7-2 CASSRGLAGGENEQYF TGTGCCAGCAGCCGGGGACTAGCGGGGGGCGAGAACGAGCAGTACTTC
. few TRBJ1-4 14 TRBV7-9 CASSRDWGNEKLFF TGTGCCAGCAGCCGGGACTGGGGAAATGAAAAACTGTTTTTT
. . TRBJ1-2 15 TRBV6-6 CASSYTTGTNYGYTF TGTGCCAGCAGTTACACCACAGGGACTAACTATGGCTACACCTTC
TRBD2 . TRBJ2-1 14 TRBV10-2 CASSSAGGRNEQFF TGCGCCAGCAGCTCAGCGGGGGGGCGGAATGAGCAGTTCTTC
TRBD1 . TRBJ1-1 14 TRBV27 CASRADRGNTEAFF TGTGCCAGCAGAGCGGACAGGGGGAACACTGAAGCTTTCTTT
TRBD2 . TRBJ2-5 18 TRBV2 CASSDLTSGGALSETQYF TGTGCCAGCAGTGACTTGACTAGCGGGGGGGCCCTGTCTGAGACCCAGTACTTC
. few TRBJ2-2 14 TRBV7-3 CASSQRLGGGELFF TGTGCCAGCAGCCAGAGGCTGGGCGGCGGGGAGCTGTTTTTT
. . TRBJ2-2 14 TRBV29-1 CSVGRGPNTGELFF TGCAGCGTTGGCCGGGGGCCGAACACCGGGGAGCTGTTTTTT
. . TRBJ2-7 13 TRBV29-1 CSVEPAQSYEQYF TGCAGCGTTGAGCCCGCGCAGTCCTACGAGCAGTACTTC
TRBD1 . TRBJ2-2 16 TRBV5-4 CASSLFITGVTGELFF TGTGCCAGCAGCTTGTTTATCACAGGGGTCACCGGGGAGCTGTTTTTT
. . TRBJ2-1 16 TRBV30 CAWRGRGPGRKDEQFF TGTGCCTGGAGAGGGCGGGGTCCGGGAAGGAAGGATGAGCAGTTCTTC
TRBD1 . TRBJ2-7 13 TRBV7-2 CASSTDRAYEQYF TGTGCCAGCAGCACGGACAGGGCCTACGAGCAGTACTTC
. medium-sized TRBJ1-3 16 TRBV19 CASSLREKSSGNTIYF TGTGCCAGTAGTCTGAGGGAAAAGAGCTCTGGAAACACCATATATTTT
. . TRBJ2-2 16 TRBV18 CASSPSRPTNSGELFF TGTGCCAGCTCACCCTCCCGGCCTACCAATTCCGGGGAGCTGTTTTTT
. . TRBJ2-7 16 TRBV21-1 CASSSKGAPSSYEQYF TGTGCCAGCAGCTCAAAAGGCGCCCCTAGCTCCTACGAGCAGTACTTC
. . TRBJ1-2 13 TRBV28 CASRREGFVGYTF TGTGCCAGCCGTCGGGAGGGGTTCGTTGGCTACACCTTC
TRBD1 . TRBJ1-3 15 TRBV9 CASSGQTGAGNTIYF TGTGCCAGCAGCGGCCAGACAGGGGCTGGAAACACCATATATTTT
TRBD1 . TRBJ2-4 14 TRBV4-1 CASSHPGQGNIQYF TGCGCCAGCAGCCATCCCGGACAGGGAAACATTCAGTACTTC
TRBD1 . TRBJ1-1 14 TRBV5-1 CASRTGDRDTEAFF TGCGCCAGCAGGACAGGGGATCGCGACACTGAAGCTTTCTTT
. . TRBJ1-3 14 TRBV19 CASSSGKAGNTIYF TGTGCCAGTAGTAGCGGGAAGGCTGGAAACACCATATATTTT
TRBD1 . TRBJ1-5 13 TRBV2 CASSGQGSQPQHF TGTGCCAGCAGTGGACAGGGCAGTCAGCCCCAGCATTTT
TRBD2 . TRBJ2-3 14 TRBV7-3 CASSLVAGADTQYF TGTGCCAGCAGCCTCGTAGCGGGAGCAGATACGCAGTATTTT
. . TRBJ1-5 17 TRBV18 CASSPPIARDSNQPQHF TGTGCCAGCTCACCACCGATAGCCCGGGATAGCAATCAGCCCCAGCATTTT
. . TRBJ2-7 18 TRBV21-1 CASSKAGTGSFSSYEQYF TGTGCCAGCAGCAAAGCCGGGACAGGATCTTTTAGCTCCTACGAGCAGTACTTC
. . TRBJ1-1 14 TRBV6-1 CASSFGRMNTEAFF TGTGCCAGCAGTTTCGGACGGATGAACACTGAAGCTTTCTTT
TRBD2 . TRBJ2-5 14 TRBV11-2 CASSATSGGETQYF TGTGCCAGCAGCGCGACTAGCGGGGGTGAGACCCAGTACTTC
. . TRBJ2-1 15 TRBV6-5 CASTSPSGPNNEQFF TGTGCCAGCACCTCCCCCAGCGGGCCGAACAATGAGCAGTTCTTC
. . TRBJ2-1 18 TRBV4-1 CASSQEASLMIPYNEQFF TGCGCCAGCAGCCAAGAAGCGTCGTTGATGATCCCCTACAATGAGCAGTTCTTC
TRBD1 . TRBJ2-7 15 TRBV5-8 CATQGGQGRAYEQYF TGTGCCACCCAAGGGGGCCAGGGACGAGCCTACGAGCAGTACTTC
TRBD1 . TRBJ2-2 15 TRBV11-2 CASSSNRGLGGELFF TGTGCCAGCAGCTCAAACAGGGGATTGGGCGGGGAGCTGTTTTTT